This is a list of T cell receptor beta chains from one sample in a study of blood T cell repertoires in COVID-19. The assay was immunoSEQ multiplex PCR, and TCRdb's table has in-frame clones only and misses some. The sample has about 110,000 clones, approximately 87% seen once. Sequencing input: peripheral blood. Receptors were obtained from a woman between 50 and 59 years old with acute or convalescent COVID-19. The conserved cysteine and the conserved F or W are not part of the CDR3 here. The order of the fields is V gene, CDR3 protein.

>TRBV5-3
ARSLTGLETQY
>TRBV6-5
ASNRMFGVHTEAF
>TRBV6-5
ASSYEGTGVGHEQF
>TRBV3-1/TRBV3-2
ASSQGGTITEAF
>TRBV10-3
AISDTGGDQPQH
>TRBV5-6
ASSSIRSYT
>TRBV6-1
ASSEYEGTYTEAF
>TRBV6-5
ASSTGDTGNYGYT
>TRBV6-5
ASSSLISGFYGYT
>TRBV24-1
ATSDNRVNTGELF
>TRBV15
ATSQRTGENTEAF
>TRBV28
ASSLLGRKLF
>TRBV7-6
ASSLGLRGGPASTDTQY
>TRBV3-1/TRBV3-2
ASSHPRSPLH
>TRBV28
ASSSTGTSGANVLT
>TRBV7-9
ASSLWGGVNTEAF
>TRBV6-5
ASGNRENTEAF
>TRBV6-5
ASSLTGTTFGTQY
>TRBV18
ASSPPTGVNLEQY
>TRBV30
AWSRPGGRGQPQH
>TRBV2
ASSPTGNRNQPQH
>TRBV30
ASNTQGDEQY
>TRBV25-1
ASSSKGGTGIGYT
>TRBV7-2
ASSLVDGGNNEQF
>TRBV28
ASSPSLNYGYT
>TRBV25-1
ASIDLSGNTIY
>TRBV7-9
ASKLAGLAFWNEQF
>TRBV18
ASSPNSHLLDRNEQF
>TRBV6-1
ASSEAGTSTDTQY
>TRBV5-1
ASSLAWGQRIEAF
>TRBV2
ASSEDRSYQPQH
>TRBV11-2
ASREQGGKDTIY
>TRBV6-6
ASKSGASSYNSPLH
>TRBV29-1
SVVVGAPQGPQH
>TRBV11-1
ASSPDRDGGEQY
>TRBV6-5
ASAPNRGYEQY
>TRBV18
ASSPRTGERNYGYT
>TRBV5-1
ASSLGPRDSTEKLF
>TRBV18
ASSPVLAESGELF
>TRBV27
ASTPGGEDGYT
>TRBV6-1
ASSEPGTAVGKLF